This T cell receptor (beta chain) was identified in a study of type 1 regulatory T cells. Study overall: T-allo10 is a Tr1-enriched, alloantigen-specific CD4 T cell product made in vitro.

TCRdb processed the reads anew with MiXCR; each CDR3 protein has one entry. Of 80,000 to 100,000 distinct CDR3 sequences in the sample, roughly 31% were seen once. The CDR3 has 14 amino acids. Germline V lookup: CDR1 SGHRS, CDR2 YFSETQ. Trimming cost V 4 bases and J 8 bases, with 16 bases left between them. The chain couples TRBV5-1 to TRBJ2-1, with D possibly being TRBD1 (6 bases). The sequencing sample was made of CD4+ T cells, either the whole sample or a sorted fraction (not recorded which). The clonotype was recovered from a human donor in good health. CDR3 in amino acids: CASSPLGARDEQFF. The CDR3 region has the DNA TGCGCCAGCAGCCCCCTGGGGGCTCGAGATGAGCAGTTCTTC.